Below are 3 T cell receptor beta chains sequenced from a single sample in a study of Ad26.COV2.S vaccination and SARS-CoV-2 variants. Profiled with immunoSEQ multiplex PCR; TCRdb holds only in-frame clones, not every one. The table includes fewer than 500,000 clones, around 90% detected once. Treatment meaning: over 15 received Ad26.COV2.S at low or high dose, single or two shots; 5 received placebo; per-sample allocation not given. Specimens were obtained on day 63 following the first vaccine or placebo injection. Sequenced here: peripheral blood, sampled in a trial of Ad26.COV2.S vaccine versus placebo. The receptors here all came from a person between 18 and 65 years old who received the Ad26.COV2.S COVID-19 vaccine or a placebo.

V usage is TRBV2 and J usage is TRBJ2-1; TRBD2 agrees at 11 bases. This CDR3 spans 17 amino acids. The ends lost 7 bases at V and 0 bases at J; junction bases unmatched: 8. Germline values: CDR1 SNHLY, CDR2 FYNNEI. Here the CDR3 DNA reads TGTGCCAGCACCGGGGGGACTAGCGGTTCCTCCTACAATGAGCAGTTCTTC. This encodes CASTGGTSGSSYNEQFF. The full variable domain, rest sourced from reference TRBV2 and TRBJ2-1, is EPEVTQTPSHQVTQMGQEVILRCVPISNHLYFYWYRQILGQKVEFLVSFYNNEISEKSEIFDDQFSVERPDGSNFTLKIRSTKLEDSAMYFCASTGGTSGSSYNEQFFGPGTRLTVL.

The rearrangement joins TRBV7-6 to TRBJ2-3; D gene ambiguous. Trimming left V 1 base short and J 2 bases short, with 7 bases between. Germline V gene lookup returns CDR1 SGHVS and CDR2 FNYEAQ. This CDR3 has 14 residues. The CDR3 nucleotides read TGTGCCAGCAGCTTAGTCCTCTCCACAGATACGCAGTATTTT. Residues: CASSLVLSTDTQYF.

The chain has TRBV18 and TRBJ2-5; TRBD1 matches at 8 bases. Germline trimming cut 2 bases from V and 5 bases from J; bases unmatched to any gene: 13. CDR3 length: 17 residues. Germline V gene lookup returns CDR1 KGHSH and CDR2 LQKENI. CDR3 DNA sequence: TGTGCCAGCTCACCAGACTCCTCGGACAGGGCAGGGGAGACCCAGTACTTC. Residues: CASSPDSSDRAGETQYF.